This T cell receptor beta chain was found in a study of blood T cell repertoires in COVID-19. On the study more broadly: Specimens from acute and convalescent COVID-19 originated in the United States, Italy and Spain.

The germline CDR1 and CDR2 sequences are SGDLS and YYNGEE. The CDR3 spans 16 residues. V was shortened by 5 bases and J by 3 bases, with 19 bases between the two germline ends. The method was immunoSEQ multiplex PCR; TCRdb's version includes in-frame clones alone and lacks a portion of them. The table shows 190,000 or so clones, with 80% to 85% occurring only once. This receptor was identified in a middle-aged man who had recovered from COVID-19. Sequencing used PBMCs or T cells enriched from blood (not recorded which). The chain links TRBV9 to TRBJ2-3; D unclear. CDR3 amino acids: CASSPQLAGRTDTQYF. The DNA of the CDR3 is TGTGCCAGCAGTCCCCAACTTGCAGGTCGTACAGATACGCAGTATTTT.